This T cell receptor beta chain comes out of a study of response to subunit inactivated influenza vaccine. Study-wide points: Authors suggested few new T cells are recruited by each seasonal influenza vaccination.

Concerning this clonotype: Its matching antigen is unknown.

Germline assignment: CDR1 SGHKS and CDR2 YYEKEE (reference sequence). This CDR3 spans 14 amino acids. V lost 3 bases to trimming and J lost 0 bases, with 7 bases between them. In TCRdb, the RT-PCR reads were re-called with MiXCR into one record per CDR3 protein. In the table there are 750,000 to 850,000 distinct CDR3 sequences, roughly 18% of which are singletons. The rearrangement uses TRBV5-5 and TRBJ1-3; D gene uncertain. The material was PBMCs from blood, obtained roughly 5 days after vaccination. The sequence derives from a man aged 50 to 60 who received an inactivated influenza vaccine. The DNA for the CDR3 is TGTGCCAGCAGCTCCCCAAGCTCTGGAAACACCATATATTTT. Encoded protein: CASSSPSSGNTIYF. The full variable domain, its missing parts supplied by reference TRBV5-5 and TRBJ1-3, is DAGVTQSPTHLIKTRGQQVTLRCSPISGHKSVSWYQQVLGQGPQFIFQYYEKEERGRGNFPDRFSARQFPNYSSELNVNALLLGDSALYLCASSSPSSGNTIYFGEGSWLTVV.